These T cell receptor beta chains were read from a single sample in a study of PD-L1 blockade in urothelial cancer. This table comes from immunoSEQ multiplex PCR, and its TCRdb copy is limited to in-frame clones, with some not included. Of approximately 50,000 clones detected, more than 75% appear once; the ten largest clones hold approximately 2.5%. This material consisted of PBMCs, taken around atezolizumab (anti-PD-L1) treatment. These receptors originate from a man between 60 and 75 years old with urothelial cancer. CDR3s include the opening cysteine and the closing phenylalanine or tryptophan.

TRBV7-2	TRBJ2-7	CASSFRSYEQYF
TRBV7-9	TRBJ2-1	CASSDGQGRDEQFF
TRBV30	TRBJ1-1	CAWKVGGATEAFF
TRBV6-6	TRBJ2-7	CASSPQSGGARNEQYF
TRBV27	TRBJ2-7	CASSQQEREATYEQYF
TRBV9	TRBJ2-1	CASSAPLRGGVNEQFF
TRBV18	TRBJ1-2	CASSPGDRGSHTF
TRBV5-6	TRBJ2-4	CASRRSGENIQYF
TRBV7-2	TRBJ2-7	CASSRRGGEQYF
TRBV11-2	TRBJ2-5	CASSLVGTGRETQYF
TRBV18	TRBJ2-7	CASSPMEGLGIYF
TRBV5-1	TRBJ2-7	CASRRQGTYEQYF
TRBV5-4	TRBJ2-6	CASSTRTGTGANVLTF
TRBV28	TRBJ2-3	CASRRNRGRTDTQYF
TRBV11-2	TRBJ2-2	CASSKGQGAGELFF
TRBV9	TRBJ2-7	CASSATGVPPQYF
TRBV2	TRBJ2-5	CASSAFRTSGRETQYF
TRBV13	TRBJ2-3	CASSSLGRAADTQYF
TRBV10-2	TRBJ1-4	CASSGDRGNEKLFF
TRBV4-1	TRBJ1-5	CASSQDPGVNQPQHF
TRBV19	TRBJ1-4	CASSIGGGSAEKLFF
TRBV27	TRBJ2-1	CASTQGQGYNEQFF
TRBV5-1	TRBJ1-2	CASSLAYQDGYTF
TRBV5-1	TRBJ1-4	CASTSGQKLEKLFF
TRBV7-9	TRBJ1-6	CASSLTGQGNSPLHF
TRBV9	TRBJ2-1	CASSVEGGATNEQFF
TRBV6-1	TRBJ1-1	CASSEKEEGWNTEAFF